The rows below give T cell receptor beta chains drawn from one sample of a study of shared clonotypes between healthy human individuals. The table came from immunoSEQ multiplex PCR; TCRdb's copy has only in-frame clones and leaves some out. The sample lists millions of clones; 93% were seen once. The sample consisted of naive CD4+ T cells from PBMCs. The origin of the receptors is a young man in good health. Some clones in this sample may be carry-over from other donors' samples. Both conserved end residues are part of each CDR3. The D gene is left open where the match is weak. Size is stated for part of the rows, as once, few or many counts, or as a class when the clone is expanded.

D gene	V gene	J gene	clone size	CDR3 protein	CDR3 DNA
-	TRBV9	TRBJ2-7	-	CASSATGTRGGEQYF	TGTGCCAGCAGCGCAACGGGGACCCGCGGAGGAGAGCAGTACTTC
-	TRBV7-2	TRBJ2-7	once	CASSSPAGPASSYEQYF	TGTGCCAGCAGCTCCCCGGCGGGCCCTGCAAGCTCCTACGAGCAGTACTTC
TRBD2	TRBV6-1	TRBJ2-1	once	CASSLGLGTKNEQFF	TGTGCCAGCAGCCTCGGACTAGGTACAAAGAATGAGCAGTTCTTC
-	TRBV28	TRBJ1-3	-	CASSFFSGGNTIYF	TGTGCCAGCAGTTTCTTTTCCGGCGGAAACACCATATATTTT
-	TRBV7-2	TRBJ2-1	-	CASSLALRVDEQFF	TGTGCCAGCAGCTTAGCGCTCAGGGTCGATGAGCAGTTCTTC
TRBD2	TRBV7-3	TRBJ2-1	-	CASSAQSGSGNEQFF	TGTGCCAGCAGCGCCCAAAGCGGGAGTGGGAATGAGCAGTTCTTC
-	TRBV2	TRBJ1-2	-	CASSKESNYGYTF	TGTGCCAGCAGTAAAGAGTCTAACTATGGCTACACCTTC
-	TRBV5-1	TRBJ1-4	-	CASSFEGDFTREKLFF	TGCGCCAGCAGCTTTGAGGGGGATTTCACGCGGGAAAAACTGTTTTTT
-	TRBV14	TRBJ2-2	-	CASSRDHNTGELFF	TGTGCCAGCAGCCGGGACCACAACACCGGGGAGCTGTTTTTT
TRBD1	TRBV27	TRBJ2-7	once	CASSLVQGANYEQYF	TGTGCCAGCAGTTTAGTGCAGGGGGCCAACTACGAGCAGTACTTC
-	TRBV18	TRBJ2-1	-	CASSPRTPAANEQFF	TGTGCCAGCTCACCCCGGACGCCCGCCGCCAATGAGCAGTTCTTC
-	TRBV5-6	TRBJ1-1	-	CASSLVGVGTEAFF	TGTGCCAGCAGCTTGGTCGGTGTCGGCACTGAAGCTTTCTTT
TRBD1	TRBV7-9	TRBJ2-7	-	CASSFVEGTGYF	TGTGCCAGCAGCTTCGTAGAGGGGACAGGGTACTTC
-	TRBV5-1	TRBJ2-5	once	CASSLERYQETQYF	TGCGCCAGCAGCTTAGAGAGGTACCAAGAGACCCAGTACTTC
TRBD1	TRBV5-1	TRBJ2-1	-	CATTISGQGNNEQFF	TGCGCCACTACAATTTCGGGACAGGGGAACAATGAGCAGTTCTTC
TRBD1	TRBV19	TRBJ2-4	-	CASSIGQGAGNIQYF	TGTGCCAGTAGTATAGGGCAGGGGGCAGGAAACATTCAGTACTTC
-	TRBV9	TRBJ1-2	-	CASSVVVGDSLNYGYTF	TGTGCCAGCAGCGTAGTTGTAGGGGACTCTCTTAACTATGGCTACACCTTC
TRBD2	TRBV5-1	TRBJ2-7	-	CASSLGTSGRDYEQYF	TGCGCCAGCAGCTTGGGTACTAGCGGGAGAGACTACGAGCAGTACTTC
-	TRBV7-2	TRBJ1-1	-	CASSLDITEAFF	TGTGCCAGCAGCTTAGATATAACTGAAGCTTTCTTT
TRBD2	TRBV5-4	TRBJ2-1	once	CASTPGLAGGHEQFF	TGTGCCAGCACCCCGGGACTAGCGGGAGGGCATGAGCAGTTCTTC
-	TRBV6-4	TRBJ2-2	-	CASSERVHPAGELFF	TGTGCCAGCAGTGAACGGGTCCACCCTGCCGGGGAGCTGTTTTTT
-	TRBV6-1	TRBJ2-3	-	CASGGSSTDTQYF	TGTGCCAGCGGGGGGTCCAGCACAGATACGCAGTATTTT
-	TRBV7-9	TRBJ2-1	-	CASSLAGASWSYNEQFF	TGTGCCAGCAGCTTAGCGGGGGCTAGTTGGTCCTACAATGAGCAGTTCTTC
TRBD1	TRBV19	TRBJ1-2	-	CASSPDRGDYGYTF	TGTGCCAGTAGCCCGGACAGGGGGGATTATGGCTACACCTTC
-	TRBV4-1	TRBJ2-2	-	CASSQGARGGNANTGELFF	TGCGCCAGCAGCCAAGGTGCCAGGGGGGGAAACGCGAACACCGGGGAGCTGTTTTTT
-	TRBV11-2	TRBJ2-1	-	CASSLEDTYLSSYNEQFF	TGTGCCAGCAGCTTAGAAGACACCTACCTCAGCTCCTACAATGAGCAGTTCTTC
TRBD2	TRBV7-9	TRBJ2-1	-	CASSLGTSGLYSYNEQFF	TGTGCCAGCAGCTTAGGGACTAGCGGGTTATATTCCTACAATGAGCAGTTCTTC